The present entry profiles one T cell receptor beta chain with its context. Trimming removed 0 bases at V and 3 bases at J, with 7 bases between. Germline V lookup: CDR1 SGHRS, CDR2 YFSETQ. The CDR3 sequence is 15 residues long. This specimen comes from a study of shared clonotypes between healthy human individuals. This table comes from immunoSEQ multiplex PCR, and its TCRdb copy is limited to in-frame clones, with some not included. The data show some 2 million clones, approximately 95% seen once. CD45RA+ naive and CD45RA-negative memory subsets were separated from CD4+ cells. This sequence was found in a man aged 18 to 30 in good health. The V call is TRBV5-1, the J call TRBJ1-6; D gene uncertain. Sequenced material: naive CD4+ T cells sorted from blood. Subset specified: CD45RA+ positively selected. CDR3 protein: CASSLGGIYNSPLHF. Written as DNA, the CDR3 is TGCGCCAGCAGCTTGGGGGGAATCTATAATTCACCCCTCCACTTT.